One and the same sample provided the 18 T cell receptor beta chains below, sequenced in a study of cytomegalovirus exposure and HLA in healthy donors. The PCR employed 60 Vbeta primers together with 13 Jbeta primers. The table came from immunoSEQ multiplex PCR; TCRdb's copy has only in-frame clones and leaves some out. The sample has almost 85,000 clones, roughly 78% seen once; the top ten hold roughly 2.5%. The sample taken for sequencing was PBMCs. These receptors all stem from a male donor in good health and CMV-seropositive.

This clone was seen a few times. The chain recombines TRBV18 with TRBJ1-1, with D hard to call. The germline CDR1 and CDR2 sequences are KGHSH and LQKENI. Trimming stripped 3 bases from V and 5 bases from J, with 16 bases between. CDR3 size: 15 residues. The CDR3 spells CASSPFPDAGTEAFF. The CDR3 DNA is TGTGCCAGCTCACCTTTCCCGGACGCGGGGACTGAAGCTTTCTTT.

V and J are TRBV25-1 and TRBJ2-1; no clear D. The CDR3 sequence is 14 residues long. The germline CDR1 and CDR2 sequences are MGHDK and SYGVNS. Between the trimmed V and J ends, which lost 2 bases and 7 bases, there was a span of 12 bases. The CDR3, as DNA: TGTGCCAGCAGTGAAGAGTTAGCAGCGAATGAGCAGTTCTTC. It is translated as CASSEELAANEQFF.

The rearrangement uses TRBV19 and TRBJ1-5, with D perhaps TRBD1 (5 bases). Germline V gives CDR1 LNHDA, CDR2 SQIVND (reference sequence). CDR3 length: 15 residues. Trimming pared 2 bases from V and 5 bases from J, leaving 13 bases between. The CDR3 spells CASSIHRRRDQPQHF. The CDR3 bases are TGTGCCAGTAGTATACACAGGAGGAGGGATCAGCCCCAGCATTTT.

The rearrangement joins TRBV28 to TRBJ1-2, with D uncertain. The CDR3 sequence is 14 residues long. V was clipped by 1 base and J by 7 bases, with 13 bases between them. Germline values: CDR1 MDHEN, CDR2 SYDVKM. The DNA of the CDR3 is TGTGCCAGCAGTTTATACCAGGCTACGTCTGGCTACACCTTC. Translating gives CASSLYQATSGYTF.

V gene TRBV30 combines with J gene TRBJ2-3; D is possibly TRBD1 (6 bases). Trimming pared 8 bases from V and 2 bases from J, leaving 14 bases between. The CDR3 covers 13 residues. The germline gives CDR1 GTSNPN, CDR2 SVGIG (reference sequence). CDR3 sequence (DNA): TGTGCCGGCACAGGGCGTCTCACAGATACGCAGTATTTT. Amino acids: CAGTGRLTDTQYF.

This CDR3 is CASSFSSGRGDEQFF. CDR3 sequence (DNA): TGTGCCAGCAGCTTTTCTAGCGGGAGGGGGGATGAGCAGTTCTTC. V usage is TRBV13 and J usage is TRBJ2-1; 12 bases fit TRBD2. The CDR3 has 15 residues. Germline trimming cut 3 bases from V and 8 bases from J; bases unmatched to any gene: 5. Germline-derived CDR1 and CDR2 are PRHDT and FYEKMQ (reference sequence).

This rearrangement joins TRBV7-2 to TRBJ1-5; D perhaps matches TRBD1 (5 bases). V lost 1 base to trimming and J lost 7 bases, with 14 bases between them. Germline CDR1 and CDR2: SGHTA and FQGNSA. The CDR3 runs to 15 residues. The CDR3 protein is CASSLVSRAEQPQHF. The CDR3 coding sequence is TGTGCCAGCAGCTTAGTGTCCAGGGCCGAACAGCCCCAGCATTTT.

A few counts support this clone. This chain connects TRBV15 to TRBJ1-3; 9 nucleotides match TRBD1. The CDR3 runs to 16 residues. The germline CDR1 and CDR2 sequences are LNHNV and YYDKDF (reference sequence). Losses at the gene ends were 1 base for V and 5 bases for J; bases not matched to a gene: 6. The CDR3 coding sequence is TGTGCCACCAGCAGAGTAAAGGACAGGGGTAGAAACACCATATATTTT. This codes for CATSRVKDRGRNTIYF. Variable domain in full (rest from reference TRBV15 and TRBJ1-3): DAMVIQNPRYQVTQFGKPVTLSCSQTLNHNVMYWYQQKSSQAPKLLFHYYDKDFNNEADTPDNFQSRRPNTSFCFLDIRSPGLGDTAMYLCATSRVKDRGRNTIYFGEGSWLTVV.

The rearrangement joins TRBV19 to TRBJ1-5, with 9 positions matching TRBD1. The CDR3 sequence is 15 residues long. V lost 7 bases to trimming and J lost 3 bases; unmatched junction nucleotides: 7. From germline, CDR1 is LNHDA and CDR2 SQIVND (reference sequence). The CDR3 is CASTVTGGPNQPQHF. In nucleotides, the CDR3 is TGTGCCAGTACAGTAACAGGGGGCCCCAATCAGCCCCAGCATTTT.

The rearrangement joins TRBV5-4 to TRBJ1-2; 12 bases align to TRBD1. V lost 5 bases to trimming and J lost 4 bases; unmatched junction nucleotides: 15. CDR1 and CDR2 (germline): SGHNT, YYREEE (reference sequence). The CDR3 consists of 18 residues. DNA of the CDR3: TGTGCCAGCAGGACGAACCCGGGACAGGGGGCAAGTCTCTATGGCTACACCTTC. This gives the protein CASRTNPGQGASLYGYTF.

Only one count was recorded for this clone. CDR3 bases: TGTGCCAGCAGCCCGGACAGGGGAACTTACAATGAGCAGTTCTTC. It codes for CASSPDRGTYNEQFF. The chain carries TRBV9 and TRBJ2-1; 9 bases map to TRBD1. CDR3 length: 15 residues. Germline CDR1 is SGDLS and CDR2 is YYNGEE. After removal of 4 bases from V and 4 bases from J, the junction contained 6 bases not matched to a gene.

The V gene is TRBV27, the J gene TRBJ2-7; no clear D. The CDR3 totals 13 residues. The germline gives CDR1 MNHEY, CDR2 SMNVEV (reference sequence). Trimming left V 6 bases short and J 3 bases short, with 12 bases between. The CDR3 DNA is TGTGCCAGCAGCCGCGGCCAGTACTACGAGCAGTACTTC. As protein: CASSRGQYYEQYF.

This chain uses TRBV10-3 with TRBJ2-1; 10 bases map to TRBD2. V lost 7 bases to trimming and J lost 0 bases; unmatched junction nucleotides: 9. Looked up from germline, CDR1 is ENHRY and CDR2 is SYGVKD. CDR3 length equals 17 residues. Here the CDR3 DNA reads TGTGCCATCATAAGGAATAGCGGGAGGACCTCCTACAATGAGCAGTTCTTC. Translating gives CAIIRNSGRTSYNEQFF.

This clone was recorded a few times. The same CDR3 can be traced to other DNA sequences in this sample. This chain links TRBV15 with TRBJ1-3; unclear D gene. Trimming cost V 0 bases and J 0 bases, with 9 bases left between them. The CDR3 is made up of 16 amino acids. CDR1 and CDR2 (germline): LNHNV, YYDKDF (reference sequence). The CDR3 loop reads CATSRERVGSGNTIYF. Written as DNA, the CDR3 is TGTGCCACCAGCAGAGAACGGGTTGGCTCTGGAAACACCATATATTTT.

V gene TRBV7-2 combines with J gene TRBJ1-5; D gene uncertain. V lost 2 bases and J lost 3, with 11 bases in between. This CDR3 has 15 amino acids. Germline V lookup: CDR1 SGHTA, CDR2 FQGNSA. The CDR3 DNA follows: TGTGCCAGCAGCTTATGGGCGACAAACAATCAGCCCCAGCATTTT. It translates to CASSLWATNNQPQHF.

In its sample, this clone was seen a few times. CDR3 sequence (DNA): TGCGCCAGCAGGAGACTAGCGGGAGAAACAGATACGCAGTATTTT. It encodes CASRRLAGETDTQYF. The V call is TRBV5-1, the J call TRBJ2-3, with 12 bases lining up with TRBD2. Germline trimming cut 5 bases from V and 3 bases from J; bases unmatched to any gene: 4. Per germline, CDR1 SGHRS and CDR2 YFSETQ. The CDR3 has 15 amino acids.

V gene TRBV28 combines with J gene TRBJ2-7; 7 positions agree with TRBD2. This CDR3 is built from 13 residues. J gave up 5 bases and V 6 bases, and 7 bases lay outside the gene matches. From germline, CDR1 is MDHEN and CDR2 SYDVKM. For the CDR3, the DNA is TGTGCCAGCAGCGGACTAGTCTCTAACGAGCAGTACTTC. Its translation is CASSGLVSNEQYF.

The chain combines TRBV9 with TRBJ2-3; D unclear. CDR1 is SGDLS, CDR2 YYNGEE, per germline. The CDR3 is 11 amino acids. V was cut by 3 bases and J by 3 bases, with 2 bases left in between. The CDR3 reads CASSATDTQYF. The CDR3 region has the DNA TGTGCCAGCAGCGCGACAGATACGCAGTATTTT. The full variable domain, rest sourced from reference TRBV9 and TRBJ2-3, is DSGVTQTPKHLITATGQRVTLRCSPRSGDLSVYWYQQSLDQGLQFLIQYYNGEERAKGNILERFSAQQFPDLHSELNLSSLELGDSALYFCASSATDTQYFGPGTRLTVL.